This T cell receptor beta chain stems from a study of CD8 T cell repertoires and HIV-1 epitope variants. Of note for this clone: Antigen: not known.

Data came from immunoSEQ multiplex PCR; TCRdb stores just in-frame clones and leaves some out. The data contain about 5,900 clones, around 66% of them singletons. There are 15 residues in the CDR3. Germline lookup yields CDR1 SGHTA and CDR2 FQGTGA. V shed 5 bases, J shed 1 base, and the junction held 2 bases outside the gene matches. Material: cultured CD8+ T cells derived from PBMCs. The TCR originated in a male donor with HIV. V and J are TRBV7-3 and TRBJ2-1, with 10 bases aligning to TRBD1. The CDR3 DNA reads as TGTGCCAGCAGCCCGGGACAGGGGTCCTACAATGAGCAGTTCTTC. Protein: CASSPGQGSYNEQFF.